A selection of T cell receptor beta chains follows, all from one sample in a study of cytomegalovirus exposure and HLA in healthy donors. The table came from immunoSEQ multiplex PCR; TCRdb's copy has only in-frame clones and leaves some out. The sample comprises roughly 150,000 clones, about 70% of which are singletons, and around 3% rests with the top ten. The sequencing sample was made of PBMCs. Every receptor here comes from a male donor in good health and CMV-seronegative. CDR3s leave out the opening cysteine and the closing phenylalanine or tryptophan. Clone sizes are given selectively: once, few, many, or a class where the clone is expanded.

>-|TRBV5-4|TRBJ2-3
ASSLDRGTDTQY
>few|TRBV30|TRBJ1-1
ARSAGVSWVNTEAF
>few|TRBV28|TRBJ1-5
ASSPMGGGNQPQH
>-|TRBV4-1|TRBJ2-1
ASSLTSGGPNEQF
>-|TRBV20-1|TRBJ2-7
SAKLQGARY
>once|TRBV14|TRBJ1-1
ASSQPAGRTEAF
>-|TRBV5-8|TRBJ2-7
ASSLGPPSGTPYEQY
>-|TRBV28|TRBJ2-1
ASRGAAGVFNEQF
>-|TRBV11-1|TRBJ1-5
ASSSLPSQPQH
>once|TRBV4-3|TRBJ1-5
ASSQDGTRGSQH
>-|TRBV19|TRBJ1-2
ASTPTGGARGYT
>-|TRBV7-9|TRBJ1-4
ASSLETGLDEKLF
>-|TRBV29-1|TRBJ2-2
SVSRVGSGELF
>-|TRBV7-9|TRBJ2-7
ASSPSSWAGLYEQY
>-|TRBV9|TRBJ2-5
ASSVGLPRQAQETQY
>-|TRBV10-3|TRBJ1-4
AISERTGRNEKLF
>few|TRBV6-6|TRBJ2-1
ASSSSGAIYNEQF
>-|TRBV11-2|TRBJ2-7
ASSFSSSYEQY
>few|TRBV2|TRBJ1-5
ASSGRTGWRQPQH
>-|TRBV28|TRBJ1-6
ASSSPNSPLH
>few|TRBV5-1|TRBJ2-3
ASSPGQAPDTQY
>-|TRBV28|TRBJ1-2
ASSLVQPEGYT
>-|TRBV19|TRBJ2-1
ASSIDLAGGPSSYNEQF
>-|TRBV13|TRBJ1-4
ASSPYPSVDEKLF
>-|TRBV27|TRBJ2-7
ASSLVAALSSYEQY
>-|TRBV6-6|TRBJ2-1
ASSYGDLDNEQF
>-|TRBV5-6|TRBJ2-7
ASTWSGNYEQY
>few|TRBV7-9|TRBJ2-5
ASSLRSGGIQETQY
>-|TRBV7-2|TRBJ1-2
ASSTRTGYDGYT
>few|TRBV27|TRBJ1-2
ASRDRNIYGYT
>-|TRBV7-3|TRBJ2-1
ASSLARTRTPPNEQF
>few|TRBV2|TRBJ2-7
ASRAGLRVYEQY
>few|TRBV5-4|TRBJ1-4
ASSLRGVDEKLF
>few|TRBV5-1|TRBJ2-3
ASSLSSGRVTDTQY
>-|TRBV19|TRBJ1-6
ASMSSYNSPLH
>-|TRBV5-6|TRBJ2-7
ASSGTSVSYEQY
>-|TRBV30|TRBJ2-1
AWTIYNEQF
>-|TRBV19|TRBJ2-2
ASSTHSEQGDTGELF
>-|TRBV4-2|TRBJ2-1
ASSLPQGSSYNEQF
>once|TRBV19|TRBJ1-1
ASNDRGNTEAF
>-|TRBV29-1|TRBJ1-2
SVGSGTNNYGYT
>-|TRBV2|TRBJ1-1
ASSLFGQGAGTEAF
>-|TRBV7-9|TRBJ2-3
ASSSRDSITDTQY
>-|TRBV6-6|TRBJ2-7
ASSQKTGYLYEQY
>-|TRBV9|TRBJ2-5
ASSVEETSGGEETQY
>-|TRBV28|TRBJ2-7
ASSQAGQGVGEQY
>-|TRBV7-9|TRBJ1-4
ASSLVSGTGPEKLF
>once|TRBV7-2|TRBJ1-6
ASSLEDNRHSPLH
>-|TRBV7-3|TRBJ2-1
ASSQESTSGSHRNEQF
>-|TRBV7-9|TRBJ1-2
ASSPLESGYGYT
>-|TRBV9|TRBJ2-7
ASSPGGASGREREQY
>-|TRBV2|TRBJ1-5
ASSTSRGGGQEPQH
>once|TRBV28|TRBJ2-7
ASSLGNTLTGSQSYEQY
>-|TRBV28|TRBJ1-3
ASSRTAGNTIY
>-|TRBV19|TRBJ2-2
ASSPGTINTGELF
>few|TRBV25-1|TRBJ1-2
ASSSLDRVNGYT
>-|TRBV7-9|TRBJ1-1
ASSHETGVGEAF